This T cell receptor beta chain comes out of a study of identical twins. Via MiXCR, TCRdb re-called the 5' RACE reads, giving one row per CDR3 protein. The profile shows approximately 230,000 distinct CDR3 sequences, approximately 7.1% of them singletons. This CDR3 has 14 residues. Trimming left V 6 bases short and J 2 bases short, with 14 bases between. In germline, CDR1 is MNHEY, CDR2 SMNVEV (reference sequence). The sample was also reused in another study, on T cells expressing NK-cell markers. That source reports: Cells sorted as CD3+CD56+NKG2C+, CD3+CD56+NKG2C- and CD3+CD56-NKG2C+ T cells supplied the TCR beta repertoires. The study found these clonotypes also leading the CD3+CD56-NKG2C+ fraction in a few donors.

J is TRBJ2-7 and V is TRBV27; D is perhaps TRBD2 (6 bases). The TCR was taken from a woman younger than 35 in good health. Material for sequencing was CD8+ T cells sorted from blood. CDR3 DNA: TGTGCCAGCAGAATCCGGGGGACCGCCTACGAGCAGTACTTC. Protein: CASRIRGTAYEQYF.